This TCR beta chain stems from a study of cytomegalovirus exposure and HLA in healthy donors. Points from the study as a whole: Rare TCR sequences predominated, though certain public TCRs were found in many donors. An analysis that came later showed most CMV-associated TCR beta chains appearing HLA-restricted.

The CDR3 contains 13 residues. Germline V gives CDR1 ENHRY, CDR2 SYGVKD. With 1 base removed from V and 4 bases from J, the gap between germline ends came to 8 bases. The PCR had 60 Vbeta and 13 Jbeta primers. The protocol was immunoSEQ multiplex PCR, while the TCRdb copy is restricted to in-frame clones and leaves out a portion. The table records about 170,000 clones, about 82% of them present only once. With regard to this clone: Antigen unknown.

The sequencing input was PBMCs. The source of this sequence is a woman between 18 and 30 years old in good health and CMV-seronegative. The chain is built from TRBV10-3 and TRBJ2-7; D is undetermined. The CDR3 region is CAISEWAEYEQYF. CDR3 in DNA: TGTGCCATCAGTGAGTGGGCAGAATACGAGCAGTACTTC.